The clone carrying this TCR beta chain was counted between two and nine times. What it binds is not known. This specimen comes from a study of beta chain features in type 1 diabetes. Investigators reverse transcribed all isolated RNA, so they sequenced expressed TCRB transcripts. Data came from immunoSEQ multiplex PCR; TCRdb stores just in-frame clones and leaves some out. The profile shows 600,000 or so clones, 11% to 15% of them singletons. Findings of the study overall: Shortening that was moderate but significant affected the TCRB CDR3s of Type 1 diabetes patients in all four CD4+ subsets. Reads derived from cDNA could over-represent cells showing high TCR expression. The naive, central memory and Treg TCRB repertoires looked more alike in patients than they did in healthy donors.

Per germline, CDR1 SQVTM and CDR2 ANQGSEA. The CDR3 has 12 residues. Trimming left V 4 bases short and J 7 bases short, with 14 bases between. The sequence was collected from a man aged 18 to 35 with type 1 diabetes. V gene TRBV29-1 combines with J gene TRBJ2-7, with D possibly TRBD2 on 5 matching bases. Material: naive CD4+ T cells from blood. The DNA for the CDR3 is TGCAGCGTTGGATCCGGGGTAGGGGAGCAGTACTTC. It is translated as CSVGSGVGEQYF.